Listed here is a single T cell receptor (beta chain). Profiling relied on immunoSEQ multiplex PCR, and the TCRdb table lists in-frame clones only, not all of them. The repertoire holds around 68,000 clones, with around 90% as singletons. This entry belongs to a study of blood T cell repertoires in COVID-19. Study details: Samples came from the United States, Italy and Spain, spanning acute and convalescent COVID-19. PBMCs, B-cell-depleted T cells, or T cells were the source of the cDNA or gDNA that made up the material.

This CDR3 is built from 11 residues. Trimming took 8 bases from V and 2 from J, leaving 8 bases between them. CDR1 is DFQATT, CDR2 SNEGSKA, per germline (reference sequence). This receptor was obtained from a man over 45 with active COVID-19. This rearrangement joins TRBV20-1 to TRBJ2-3; D is undetermined. The sample taken for sequencing was peripheral blood. The CDR3 sequence: CSLPYTDTQYF. In nucleotides, the CDR3 is TGCAGTCTACCGTACACAGATACGCAGTATTTT.